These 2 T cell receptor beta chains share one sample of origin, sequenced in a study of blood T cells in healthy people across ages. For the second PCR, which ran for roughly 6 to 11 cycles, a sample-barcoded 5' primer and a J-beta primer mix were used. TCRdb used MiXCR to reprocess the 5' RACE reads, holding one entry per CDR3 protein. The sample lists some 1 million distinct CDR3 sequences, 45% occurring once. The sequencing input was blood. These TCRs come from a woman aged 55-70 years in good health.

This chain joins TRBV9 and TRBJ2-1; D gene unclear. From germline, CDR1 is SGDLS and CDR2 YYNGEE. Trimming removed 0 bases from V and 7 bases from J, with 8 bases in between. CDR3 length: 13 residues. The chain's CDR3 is CASSVGVRNEQFF. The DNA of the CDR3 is TGTGCCAGCAGCGTAGGCGTGCGAAATGAGCAGTTCTTC.

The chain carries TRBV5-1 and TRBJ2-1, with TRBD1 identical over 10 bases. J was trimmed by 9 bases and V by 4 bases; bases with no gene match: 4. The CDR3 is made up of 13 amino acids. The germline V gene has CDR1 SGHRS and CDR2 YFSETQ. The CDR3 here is CASSGTGAGEQFF. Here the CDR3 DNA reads TGCGCCAGCAGCGGGACAGGGGCGGGTGAGCAGTTCTTC.